This T cell receptor (beta chain) was identified in a study of blood T cell repertoires in COVID-19. The overall study: There were acute and convalescent COVID-19 samples, and they came from the United States, Italy and Spain. PBMCs, B-cell-depleted T cells, or T cells were the source of the cDNA or gDNA that made up the material.

Per the original data handling: Reference gene primer amplification in the assay estimated nucleated cell counts. Some clones are missing from TCRdb's copy, which holds only in-frame ones; the method was immunoSEQ multiplex PCR. The V and J calls and the clone size are those of that table, but D and trimming were determined from the DNA. The sample carries roughly 70,000 clones, 70% to 90% recorded once. This receptor was taken from a man in his 70s with acute or convalescent COVID-19. Input material: peripheral blood.

This chain's CDR3 is CASSLLGTHQETQYF. CDR3 nucleotide sequence: TGCGCCAGCAGCTTGCTTGGGACACACCAAGAGACCCAGTACTTC. The J gene is TRBJ2-5, the V gene TRBV5-1, with D maybe TRBD1 (6 bases). The germline V gene has CDR1 SGHRS and CDR2 YFSETQ. CDR3 length equals 15 residues. Trimming left V 1 base short and J 0 bases short, with 10 bases between.